One TCR beta chain is described in this entry. Its antigen is still unknown. CD4+ T cells that had been cultured provided DNA sequenced with the Oncomine TCR Beta short-read assay. TCRdb independently ran MiXCR on the PCR reads; one entry per CDR3 protein. The table has under 25,000 distinct CDR3 sequences, 50% to 70% seen once; the top ten hold 13%. Specified treatment: roughly 10-day PBMC culture with coronavirus spike peptide pools or control peptides (ViraFEST assay). Under the ViraFEST approach, antigen-specific T cells were expanded with peptide pools and TCRs subsequently sequenced. The CDR3 is made up of 16 amino acids. Trimming removed 4 bases at V and 5 bases at J, with 20 bases between. Germline V gene lookup returns CDR1 SGHVS and CDR2 FNYEAQ. The data originate from a study of vaccination and CD4 T cells after COVID-19. Findings of the study overall: The cohort comprised relatively few convalescent patients, and no early post-infection timepoints were analyzed. Looking at convalescent patients, 304 of their 307 vaccine-specific clones were spike mono-reactive. The rise in median SARS-CoV-2-reactive clonotypes, from around 19 to 38, was not significant.

Sample: CD4+ T cells from blood, cultured in vitro, taken after SARS-CoV-2 vaccination. This rearrangement joins TRBV7-6 to TRBJ2-5, with TRBD1 as a possible D gene (5 bases). The source is a human donor who received a COVID-19 vaccine. CDR3 protein: CASSSKGLGWVETQYF. The CDR3 bases are TGTGCCAGCAGCTCCAAGGGGCTGGGGTGGGTTGAGACCCAGTACTTC.